This T cell receptor (beta chain) was observed in a study of shared clonotypes between healthy human individuals. The study, taken as a whole, reports: Few donors limited the genetic and exposure-history diversity represented.

Replicate PCRs for unsorted PBMC used about 330 ng DNA (approximately 30,000 T cell genomes). The assay was immunoSEQ multiplex PCR, and TCRdb's table has in-frame clones only and misses some. This table has roughly 500,000 clones, 60% to 85% appearing once. A remark on this clone: Its antigen is still unknown. This CDR3 is also generated by other DNA sequences in the sample.

The sequence was obtained from a woman aged 40 to 50 in good health. Some clones in this sample may be carry-over from other donors' samples. The sample consisted of PBMCs.

CDR3 DNA: TGTGCCATCAGTGAAGGTGGGTACGAGCAGTACTTC. This encodes CAISEGGYEQYF. The chain employs TRBV10-3 and TRBJ2-7; D is ambiguous. V gave up 3 bases and J gave up 4 bases, with 7 bases separating them. CDR3 length equals 12 residues. The germline V gene encodes CDR1 ENHRY and CDR2 SYGVKD.